The 18 T cell receptor beta chains presented below share a single source sample, sequenced in a study of T-cell memory formation after mild COVID-19. TCRdb itself ran the 5' RACE reads through MiXCR, one entry per CDR3 protein. The table has 400,000 or so distinct CDR3 sequences, roughly 20% seen once. Sequenced material: PBMCs or a T cell subset sorted from them (not recorded which). These receptors were obtained from an adult woman who had mild COVID-19 (a few samples of this study predate the infection). Cell type and time point are not known.

The chain uses TRBV9 and TRBJ1-1; D is undetermined. Germline values: CDR1 SGDLS, CDR2 YYNGEE. The CDR3 consists of 15 residues. Trimming removed 4 bases at V and 4 bases at J, with 17 bases between. CDR3 amino acids: CASSPRPRLTTEAFF. The CDR3 bases are TGTGCCAGCAGCCCCAGACCGAGGCTGACCACTGAAGCTTTCTTT.

The rearrangement uses TRBV24-1 and TRBJ2-7; 9 bases map to TRBD2. The CDR3 loop spans 13 amino acids. V was clipped by 4 bases and J by 7 bases; unmatched bases: 4. The germline V gene has CDR1 KGHDR and CDR2 SFDVKD. The CDR3 DNA is TGTGCCACCAGTGACTCCGGACTAGCGGAGCAGTACTTC. It specifies CATSDSGLAEQYF.

The chain carries TRBV11-2 and TRBJ2-5; D possibly matches TRBD1 or TRBD2 (5 bases each). Germline CDR1 reads SGHAT; CDR2 reads FQNNGV. CDR3 length: 15 residues. V dropped 5 bases and J dropped 5 bases, with 18 bases sitting between them. The CDR3 sequence is CASSITTTWGETQYF. For the CDR3, the DNA is TGTGCCAGCAGCATCACTACGACCTGGGGGGAGACCCAGTACTTC.

This clonotype was recorded at least ten times. The chain links TRBV5-1 to TRBJ2-7; D possibly matches TRBD1 or TRBD2 (5 bases each). Germline CDR1 SGHRS, CDR2 YFSETQ. Trimming took off 0 bases at V and 0 bases at J, with 7 bases between the two ends. The CDR3 is 14 amino acids. CDR3 in amino acids: CASSLGDDSYEQYF. CDR3 DNA sequence: TGCGCCAGCAGCTTGGGGGACGACTCCTACGAGCAGTACTTC.

The V and J genes are TRBV7-8 and TRBJ2-1; 9 bases align to TRBD1. After removal of 4 bases from V and 6 bases from J, the junction contained 7 bases not matched to a gene. Germline V lookup: CDR1 SGHVS, CDR2 FQNEAQ. This CDR3 spans 15 amino acids. The CDR3 reads CASSSDRGVGNEQFF. CDR3 DNA sequence: TGTGCCAGCAGCTCCGACAGGGGGGTAGGCAATGAGCAGTTCTTC.

This clonotype was observed a handful of times. The chain is built from TRBV6-2 or TRBV6-3 and TRBJ1-2; D is ambiguous. This CDR3 is built from 14 residues. V was shortened by 4 bases and J by 8 bases, with 17 bases between the two germline ends. Germline V gene sequence: CDR1 MNHEY, CDR2 SVGEGT. In nucleotides, the CDR3 is TGTGCCAGCAGTTTTGTCCGGACTGCAATCGGCTACACCTTC. This gives the protein CASSFVRTAIGYTF.

In its sample, this clonotype was seen a few times. V usage is TRBV15 and J usage is TRBJ2-7; 7 nucleotides agree with TRBD1. The CDR3 is made up of 15 amino acids. Trimming took 5 bases from V and 5 from J; bases not matched to a gene: 12. In germline, CDR1 is LNHNV, CDR2 YYDKDF (reference sequence). The DNA for the CDR3 is TGTGCCACCAGCCAATTTAGGGGGCTGTGGCACGAGCAGTACTTC. This sequence encodes CATSQFRGLWHEQYF.

This clonotype turned up a few times. CDR3: CAPVGGRKSEETQYF. The CDR3 bases are TGTGCCCCTGTGGGCGGGAGGAAGAGTGAAGAGACCCAGTACTTC. V gene TRBV10-3 combines with J gene TRBJ2-5; 8 bases line up with TRBD2. Looked up from germline, CDR1 is ENHRY and CDR2 is SYGVKD. Unmatched junction bases numbered 14, after V lost 11 bases and J lost 3 bases. The CDR3 is 15 amino acids.

The rearrangement links TRBV12-3 or TRBV12-4 to TRBJ1-2, with unresolved D. The CDR3 loop spans 13 amino acids. The ends were cut back, 7 bases at V and 2 bases at J, with 11 bases in the middle. CDR3 DNA: TGTGCCAGCACCCAAGGCTCAAACTATGGCTACACCTTC. Translating it yields CASTQGSNYGYTF.

This clonotype was counted between two and nine times. This may come from a read error, since a much larger clone is one base off. This chain links TRBV7-3 with TRBJ2-3; 8 bases are a match to TRBD2. Looked up from germline, CDR1 is SGHTA and CDR2 is FQGTGA. This CDR3 comprises 18 residues. CDR3 bases: TGTGCCAGCAGCTTAACGTTCAGCGGGGGTGGGAGCACAGATACGCAGTCTTTT. Its translation is CASSLTFSGGGSTDTQSF. The entire variable domain, with the rest obtained from reference TRBV7-3 and TRBJ2-3, is as follows: GAGVSQTPSNKVTEKGKYVELRCDPISGHTALYWYRQSLGQGPEFLIYFQGTGAADDSGLPNDRFFAVRPEGSVSTLKIQRTERGDSAVYLCASSLTFSGGGSTDTQSFGPGTRLTVL.

In its sample, this clonotype was seen many times. The chain joins TRBV6-1 to TRBJ2-5; 10 bases are shared with TRBD1. The V gene end was trimmed by 5 bases and the J gene end by 4 bases; junction bases not matched to a gene: 1. Per germline, CDR1 MNHNS and CDR2 SASEGT. CDR3 length: 13 residues. The CDR3 reads CASSRDRGETQYF. Written as DNA, the CDR3 is TGTGCCAGCAGTAGGGACAGGGGAGAGACCCAGTACTTC.

The rearrangement links TRBV9 to TRBJ2-2; possible D gene TRBD1, 6 bases. V gave up 1 base and J gave up 3 bases, with 10 bases separating them. Per the germline V gene, CDR1 is SGDLS and CDR2 is YYNGEE. The CDR3 has 15 amino acids. CDR3 residues: CASSVTGLDTGELFF. CDR3 bases: TGTGCCAGCAGCGTAACAGGGTTGGACACCGGGGAGCTGTTTTTT.

This clonotype was seen repeatedly, ten times or more. This rearrangement joins TRBV4-1 to TRBJ2-3, with unresolved D. The V gene's germline CDR1 is MGHRA and CDR2 YSYEKL. V lost 0 bases and J lost 5, with 9 bases in between. This CDR3 comprises 14 residues. The chain's CDR3 is CASSQDFVGDTQYF. The CDR3 DNA is TGCGCCAGCAGCCAAGATTTCGTCGGAGATACGCAGTATTTT.

The chain carries TRBV20-1 and TRBJ1-5, with D tentatively TRBD1 (5 bases). Germline V gives CDR1 DFQATT, CDR2 SNEGSKA (reference sequence). The CDR3 is 14 amino acids. V lost 0 bases and J lost 4, with 10 bases in between. The chain's CDR3 is CSARDGQANQPQHF. Written as DNA, the CDR3 is TGCAGTGCTAGAGATGGACAAGCAAATCAGCCCCAGCATTTT.

The chain employs TRBV7-2 and TRBJ2-7; D is undetermined. CDR3 length: 13 residues. The germline CDR1 and CDR2 sequences are SGHTA and FQGNSA. Trimming removed 1 base from V and 5 bases from J, with 9 bases in between. CDR3 sequence (DNA): TGTGCCAGCAGCTTAGTACTAACCAACGAGCAGTACTTC. Its protein product is CASSLVLTNEQYF.

A few counts support this clonotype. The chain employs TRBV7-9 and TRBJ1-6, with D unresolved. The CDR3 length is 15 residues. Trimming took 1 base from V and 9 from J, leaving 13 bases between them. The germline gives CDR1 SEHNR, CDR2 FQNEAQ (reference sequence). The CDR3 nucleotides are TGTGCCAGCAGCTTAGGAGGGCAGAAAGGTTCACCCCTCCACTTT. It translates to CASSLGGQKGSPLHF.

The chain carries TRBV10-3 and TRBJ2-3; tentatively, D is TRBD1 or TRBD2 (5 bases each). The CDR3 totals 15 residues. Germline CDR1 and CDR2: ENHRY and SYGVKD. V dropped 0 bases and J dropped 6 bases, with 13 bases sitting between them. CDR3 protein: CAISESPGTGDTQYF. CDR3 DNA sequence: TGTGCCATCAGTGAGTCGCCAGGGACCGGTGATACGCAGTATTTT.

In its sample, this clonotype was seen a few times. The chain couples TRBV7-8 to TRBJ2-1; a possible D gene is TRBD1 (6 bases). Trimming took 0 bases from V and 5 from J, leaving 11 bases between them. The CDR3 is 15 amino acids. CDR1 is SGHVS, CDR2 FQNEAQ, per germline. CDR3 coding DNA: TGTGCCAGCAGCTTAGCCCGGGACACTAACAATGAGCAGTTCTTC. This translates into CASSLARDTNNEQFF.